What follows are 5 T cell receptor beta chains derived from one specimen sequenced in a study of blood T cell repertoires in COVID-19. The table came from immunoSEQ multiplex PCR; TCRdb's copy has only in-frame clones and leaves some out. The repertoire consists of approximately 270,000 clones, with 80% to 90% occurring once and the leading ten covering around 0.88%. The specimen was peripheral blood. The source of these receptors is a man aged 25-40 years with acute or convalescent COVID-19.

The chain recombines TRBV11-2 with TRBJ1-3; TRBD1 agrees at 7 bases. Trimming cost V 3 bases and J 4 bases; bases outside gene matches: 6. The CDR3 consists of 15 residues. In germline, CDR1 is SGHAT, CDR2 FQNNGV. DNA for the CDR3: TGTGCCAGCAGCTTCGACAGGGAGATCGGAAACACCATATATTTT. Its protein product is CASSFDREIGNTIYF.

The J gene is TRBJ2-3, the V gene TRBV9; D is unresolved. Germline assignment: CDR1 SGDLS and CDR2 YYNGEE. This CDR3 comprises 13 residues. V was pared by 0 bases and J by 6 bases, with 8 bases between. The CDR3 DNA follows: TGTGCCAGCAGCGTAGTCTCGCAGGATACGCAGTATTTT. Translation: CASSVVSQDTQYF.

This clone has just one count. V gene TRBV5-6 combines with J gene TRBJ1-3; D is unresolved. Germline CDR1 and CDR2: SGHDT and YYEEEE. Trimming stripped 0 bases from V and 4 bases from J, with 11 bases between. The CDR3 has 15 amino acids. CDR3 in DNA: TGTGCCAGCAGCTTGGCTGCCGGGTTAGGAAACACCATATATTTT. It translates to CASSLAAGLGNTIYF. The whole variable domain, remainder taken from reference TRBV5-6 and TRBJ1-3, is DAGVTQSPTHLIKTRGQQVTLRCSPKSGHDTVSWYQQALGQGPQFIFQYYEEEERQRGNFPDRFSGHQFPNYSSELNVNALLLGDSALYLCASSLAAGLGNTIYFGEGSWLTVV.

The chain combines TRBV5-1 with TRBJ2-5; TRBD1 matches at 8 bases. This CDR3 is built from 15 residues. Germline lookup yields CDR1 SGHRS and CDR2 YFSETQ. The V gene end was trimmed by 1 base and the J gene end by 4 bases; junction bases not matched to a gene: 6. The CDR3 DNA sequence: TGCGCCAGCAGCTTGCCCAGGGGGCGCGTAGAGACCCAGTACTTC. Residues: CASSLPRGRVETQYF.

The rearrangement links TRBV5-1 to TRBJ2-4, with TRBD1 matching 7 bases. The CDR3 spans 16 residues. The trim removed 0 bases at V and 3 bases at J, leaving 6 bases unmatched. The germline V gene encodes CDR1 SGHRS and CDR2 YFSETQ. CDR3 sequence (DNA): TGCGCCAGCAGCTTGGAAGGGCAGGGGGTCAAAAACATTCAGTACTTC. It encodes CASSLEGQGVKNIQYF.